The present T cell receptor (beta chain) was sequenced within a study of multiple sclerosis patients with progressive multifocal leukoencephalopathy. Study-level findings and limits: No common TRBV or TRBJ usage or pairing appeared at PML. Expanded clones at PML onset predated and persisted through natalizumab therapy.

TCRdb keeps only in-frame clones here, not all; method: immunoSEQ multiplex PCR. This table has approximately 29,000 clones, more than 80% appearing once. In the case of this clone: The target antigen is unknown.

The CDR3 covers 13 residues. V lost 5 bases, J lost 3 bases, and 7 bases lay in between. Germline CDR1 reads SGHNT; CDR2 reads YENEEA. The time point: time of PML onset. Natalizumab-treated patients developed PML between roughly 16 and 56 months into natalizumab therapy. T3 blood samples were collected at the time of PML onset. Sequencing used PBMCs, obtained from a patient treated with natalizumab. The clonotype was recovered from a woman under 40 with progressive multifocal leukoencephalopathy. The rearrangement uses TRBV11-3 and TRBJ2-2; D possibly corresponds to TRBD2 (5 bases). The CDR3 reads CASSPGDTGELFF. The CDR3, as DNA: TGTGCCAGCAGCCCCGGGGACACCGGGGAGCTGTTTTTT. The full variable domain, rest sourced from reference TRBV11-3 and TRBJ2-2, is EAGVVQSPRYKIIEKKQPVAFWCNPISGHNTLYWYLQNLGQGPELLIRYENEEAVDDSQLPKDRFSAERLKGVDSTLKIQPAELGDSAVYLCASSPGDTGELFFGEGSRLTVL.